The clone carrying this T cell receptor (beta chain) appeared many times. The entry originates in a study of glioma-infiltrating T cells. Germline values: CDR1 WNHNN, CDR2 SYGVQD (reference sequence). Trimming took off 5 bases at V and 7 bases at J, with 18 bases between the two ends. The CDR3 spans 15 residues. TCR alpha and beta CDR3 regions were amplified from RNA using iRepertoire nested multiplex PCR. Each CDR3 protein is one row after TCRdb ran MiXCR on the multiplex PCR reads. Seen here are about 89,000 distinct CDR3 sequences, under 30% observed once, and the top ten hold approximately 6.7%. The sequence derives from a human donor with low-grade glioma or glioblastoma, undergoing nonglioma brain surgery, or in good health (not recorded which). The chain combines TRBV10-1 with TRBJ2-1, with D unclear. The specimen was glioma tissue, nonneoplastic brain tissue, or PBMCs (not recorded which). The DNA of the CDR3 is TGCGCCAGCAGTCTGGGCCGGTCCGGCAGGAATGAGCAGTTCTTC. This sequence encodes CASSLGRSGRNEQFF.